Shown below are 4 T cell receptor beta chains from a single sample sequenced in a study of technical replicates of blood from a handful of donors. Only in-frame clones appear in the TCRdb table, and some are missing; sequencing was by immunoSEQ multiplex PCR. The sample shows tens of thousands of clones, roughly 95% of them seen only once. The sequencing sample was made of T cells isolated from PBMCs. The receptors derive from a human donor in good health.

The gene calls are TRBV9 and TRBJ1-2; the match to TRBD1 covers 11 bases. CDR3 size: 16 residues. Unmatched junction bases numbered 6, after V lost 0 bases and J lost 5 bases. Looked up from germline, CDR1 is SGDLS and CDR2 is YYNGEE. Written as DNA, the CDR3 is TGTGCCAGCAGCGTAGAAGGGGACAGGGGGAAATATGGCTACACCTTC. Translating gives CASSVEGDRGKYGYTF.

J is TRBJ2-5 and V is TRBV4-1, with 7 bases matching TRBD2. CDR1 and CDR2 from the germline V gene are MGHRA and YSYEKL. V gave up 1 base and J gave up 2 bases; unmatched junction bases: 7. The CDR3 covers 16 residues. The CDR3 protein is CASSQGGGGSQETQYF. CDR3 coding DNA: TGCGCCAGCAGCCAAGGTGGAGGCGGGAGTCAAGAGACCCAGTACTTC.

V and J are TRBV18 and TRBJ2-7; TRBD2 agrees at 9 bases. Germline values: CDR1 KGHSH, CDR2 LQKENI. V was clipped by 1 base and J by 0 bases; unmatched bases: 1. The CDR3 sequence is 15 residues long. CDR3 protein: CASSPQAGGSYEQYF. CDR3 coding DNA: TGTGCCAGCTCACCACAAGCGGGAGGCTCCTACGAGCAGTACTTC.

The J gene is TRBJ1-1, the V gene TRBV19; 10 bases align to TRBD1. V shed 3 bases, J shed 1 base, and the junction held 2 bases outside the gene matches. Looked up from germline, CDR1 is LNHDA and CDR2 is SQIVND (reference sequence). The CDR3 consists of 15 residues. CDR3 amino acids: CASSMTGGENTEAFF. The CDR3 DNA sequence: TGTGCCAGTAGTATGACAGGGGGCGAGAACACTGAAGCTTTCTTT.